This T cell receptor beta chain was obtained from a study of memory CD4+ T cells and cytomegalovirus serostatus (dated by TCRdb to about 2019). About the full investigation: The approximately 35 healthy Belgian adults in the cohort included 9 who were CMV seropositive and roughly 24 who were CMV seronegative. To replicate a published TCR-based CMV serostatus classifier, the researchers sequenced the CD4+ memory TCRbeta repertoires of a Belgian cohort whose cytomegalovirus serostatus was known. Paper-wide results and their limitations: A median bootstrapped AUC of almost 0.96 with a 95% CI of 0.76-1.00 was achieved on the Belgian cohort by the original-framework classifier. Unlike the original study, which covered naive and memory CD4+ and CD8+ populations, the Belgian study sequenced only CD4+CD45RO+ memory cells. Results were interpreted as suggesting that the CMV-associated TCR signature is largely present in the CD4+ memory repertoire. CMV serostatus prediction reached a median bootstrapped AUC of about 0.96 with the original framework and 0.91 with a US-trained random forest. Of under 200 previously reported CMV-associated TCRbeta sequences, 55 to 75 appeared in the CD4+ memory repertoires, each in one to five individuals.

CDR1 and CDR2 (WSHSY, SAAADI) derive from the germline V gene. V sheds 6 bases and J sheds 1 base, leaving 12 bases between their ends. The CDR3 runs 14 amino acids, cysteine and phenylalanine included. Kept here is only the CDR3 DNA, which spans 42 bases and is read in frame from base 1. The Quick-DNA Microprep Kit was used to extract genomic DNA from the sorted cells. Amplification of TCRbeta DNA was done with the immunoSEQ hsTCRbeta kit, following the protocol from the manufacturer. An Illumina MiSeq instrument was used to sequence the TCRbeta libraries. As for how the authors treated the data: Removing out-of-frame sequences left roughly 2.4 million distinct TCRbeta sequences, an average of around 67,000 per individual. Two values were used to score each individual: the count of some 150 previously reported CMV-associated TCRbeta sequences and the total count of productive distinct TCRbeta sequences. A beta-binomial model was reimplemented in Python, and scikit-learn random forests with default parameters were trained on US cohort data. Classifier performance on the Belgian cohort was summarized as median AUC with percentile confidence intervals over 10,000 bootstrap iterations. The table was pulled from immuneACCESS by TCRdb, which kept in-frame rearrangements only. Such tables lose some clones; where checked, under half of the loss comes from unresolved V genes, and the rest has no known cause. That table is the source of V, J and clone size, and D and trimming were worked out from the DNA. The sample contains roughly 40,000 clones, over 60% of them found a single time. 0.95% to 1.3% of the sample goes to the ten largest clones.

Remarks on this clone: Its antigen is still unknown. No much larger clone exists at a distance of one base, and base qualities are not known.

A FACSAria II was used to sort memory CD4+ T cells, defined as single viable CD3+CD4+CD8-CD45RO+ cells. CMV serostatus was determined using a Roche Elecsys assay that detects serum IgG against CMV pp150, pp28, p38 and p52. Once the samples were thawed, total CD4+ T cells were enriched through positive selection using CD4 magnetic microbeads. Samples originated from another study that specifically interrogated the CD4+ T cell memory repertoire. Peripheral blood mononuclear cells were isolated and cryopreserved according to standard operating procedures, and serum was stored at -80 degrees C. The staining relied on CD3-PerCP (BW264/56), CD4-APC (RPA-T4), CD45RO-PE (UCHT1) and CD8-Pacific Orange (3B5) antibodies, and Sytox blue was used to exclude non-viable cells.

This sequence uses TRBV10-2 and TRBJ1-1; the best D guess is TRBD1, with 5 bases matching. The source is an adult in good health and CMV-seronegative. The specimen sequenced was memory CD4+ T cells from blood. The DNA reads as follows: TGCGCCAGCAGACCGGGACCGTCGAACACTGAAGCTTTCTTT. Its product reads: CASRPGPSNTEAFF.